Listed below are T cell receptor beta chains from one sample, sequenced in a study of blood T cell repertoires in COVID-19. Method: immunoSEQ multiplex PCR; TCRdb's copy keeps in-frame clones and lacks some. The table lists roughly 120,000 clones, 86% of them singletons. The sample taken for sequencing was peripheral blood. Receptors originate from a man between 65 and 85 years old who had recovered from COVID-19. Both conserved end residues are part of each CDR3. The order of the fields is clone size, D gene, J gene, V gene, CDR3 DNA, CDR3 protein. A D gene is named only where the DNA matches it firmly. Clone size, where shown, is once, few, many, or a class for clones that have expanded.

>.|.|TRBJ1-1|TRBV6-5
TGTGCCAGCAGTCCCCCGGGGGTGGCTGAAGCTTTCTTT
CASSPPGVAEAFF
>.|.|TRBJ2-2|TRBV5-1
TGCGCCAGCAGCTTGGCCTTAGACACCGGGGAGCTGTTTTTT
CASSLALDTGELFF
>.|.|TRBJ1-3|TRBV7-8
TGTGCCAGCAGCTTCGGGGTCAGCTCTGGAAACACCATATATTTT
CASSFGVSSGNTIYF
>.|TRBD2|TRBJ2-7|TRBV28
TGTGCCAGCAAAGCGGGAAGAGCCTACGAGCAGTACTTC
CASKAGRAYEQYF
>.|.|TRBJ1-1|TRBV19
TGTGCCAGTAGTATATGGGCGCGGGCAACACTGAACACTGAAGCTTTCTTT
CASSIWARATLNTEAFF
>.|TRBD1|TRBJ1-4|TRBV2
TGTGCCAGAGGGGACAGAAATGAAAAACTGTTTTTT
CARGDRNEKLFF
>.|TRBD2|TRBJ2-2|TRBV7-7
TGTGCCAGCAGCGCCCTCTTGGCGGGGGACACCGGGGAGCTGTTTTTT
CASSALLAGDTGELFF
>.|.|TRBJ2-7|TRBV28
TGTGCCAGCAGCCTACAGTGGTTTCAGGAAGACTACGAGCAGTACTTC
CASSLQWFQEDYEQYF
>.|TRBD1|TRBJ2-7|TRBV5-1
TGCGCCAGCAGGGGGACAGGGGGCGCGGTTTGGTACTTC
CASRGTGGAVWYF
>.|.|TRBJ2-1|TRBV5-1
TGCGCCAGCAGCCCTACTTCCTTATCCTGGTCCCGGGGCAATGAGCAGTTCTTC
CASSPTSLSWSRGNEQFF
>.|TRBD1|TRBJ1-6|TRBV5-1
TGCGCCAGCAGCTTGGGGCCTGGAACAGGGGGCGAATCACCCCTCCACTTT
CASSLGPGTGGESPLHF
>.|.|TRBJ1-2|TRBV6-2/TRBV6-3
TGTGCCAGCAGTACGCGGACTGTTTTTTATGGCTACACCTTC
CASSTRTVFYGYTF
>.|.|TRBJ2-5|TRBV5-6
TGTGCCAGCAGCGAGTACGGAGGCACTCAAGAGACCCAGTACTTC
CASSEYGGTQETQYF
>.|.|TRBJ1-6|TRBV5-1
TGCGCCAGCAGCCCAGGTCGGGGTGAGAGCGTCTATTCACCCCTCCACTTT
CASSPGRGESVYSPLHF
>.|.|TRBJ1-1|TRBV11-3
TGTGCCAGCAGCGAGGACGGGGACACTGAAGCTTTCTTT
CASSEDGDTEAFF
>.|.|TRBJ1-2|TRBV3-1/TRBV3-2
TGTGCCAGCGCCCGGATGGGGGCTGACTATGGCTACACCTTC
CASARMGADYGYTF
>.|.|TRBJ1-2|TRBV28
TGTGCCAGCAGTTTACTTACCGGCTATGGCTACACCTTC
CASSLLTGYGYTF
>.|.|TRBJ1-4|TRBV6-5
TGTGCCAGCAACGTCGGGAACTATGAAAAACTGTTTTTT
CASNVGNYEKLFF
>.|TRBD2|TRBJ2-1|TRBV7-2
TGTGCCAGCAGCTCCCACTCTAGCGGGAGGTGGAATGAGCAGTTCTTC
CASSSHSSGRWNEQFF
>.|.|TRBJ2-6|TRBV5-4
TGTGCCAGCAGCTTGCCCGGGGGAGCAGGGGCCAACGTCCTGACTTTC
CASSLPGGAGANVLTF
>.|.|TRBJ2-5|TRBV30
TGTGCCTGGAGTGCTCGGGACTCAGAGACCCAGTACTTC
CAWSARDSETQYF
>.|.|TRBJ2-7|TRBV11-3
TGTGCCAGCCTCGCGTACCGCCCCTACGAGCAGTACTTC
CASLAYRPYEQYF
>.|.|TRBJ1-1|TRBV5-1
TGCGCCAGCAGCCCCTTGACGGGCACTGAAGCTTTCTTT
CASSPLTGTEAFF
>.|.|TRBJ2-7|TRBV28
TGTGCCAGCGAGGACAGTTTTGGGATGTCCCCTTACGAGCAGTACTTC
CASEDSFGMSPYEQYF
>.|.|TRBJ2-7|TRBV28
TGTGCCAGCAGTCGTGGACGGGGCTACGAGCAGTACTTC
CASSRGRGYEQYF
>.|.|TRBJ2-5|TRBV5-1
TGCGCCAGCAGCTTTGCAGGGTCAGAGACCCAGTACTTC
CASSFAGSETQYF
>.|TRBD2|TRBJ2-1|TRBV19
TGTGCCAGTAGTATAGAGGCTAGCGGGAGGTACAATGAGCAGTTCTTC
CASSIEASGRYNEQFF
>.|TRBD1|TRBJ2-7|TRBV5-3
TGTGCCAGAAGCTTAAGGTCGAAAGGGGACAGACGATCCTACGAGCAGTACTTC
CARSLRSKGDRRSYEQYF
>.|TRBD1|TRBJ2-7|TRBV2
TGTGCCAGCGCCTCGGGACAGGTAACCTACGAGCAGTACTTC
CASASGQVTYEQYF
>.|.|TRBJ2-7|TRBV9
TGTGCCAGCAGCGTAGGCCCAGATAGCCACGAGCAGTACTTC
CASSVGPDSHEQYF
>.|.|TRBJ2-3|TRBV5-1
TGCGCCAGCAGCTTTAGCGGATCGAGCACAGATACGCAGTATTTT
CASSFSGSSTDTQYF
>.|.|TRBJ1-5|TRBV28
TGTGCCAGCAGTTACGGACATTATAGCAATCAGCCCCAGCATTTT
CASSYGHYSNQPQHF
>.|.|TRBJ2-2|TRBV7-3
TGTGCCAGCCGCGGGGTTGCCGGGGAGCTGTTTTTT
CASRGVAGELFF
>.|.|TRBJ2-7|TRBV19
TGTGCCAGTAGTATAGATCCGCGTGCCGCCTCCTACGAGCAGTACTTC
CASSIDPRAASYEQYF
>few|TRBD1|TRBJ1-1|TRBV28
TGTGCCAGCAGTTTTACAAGGACAGGGGGCAGGAACACTGAAGCTTTCTTT
CASSFTRTGGRNTEAFF
>.|.|TRBJ2-6|TRBV5-4
TGTGCCAGCAGCTTGGAAGGGGCAGAGGCCAACGTCCTGACTTTC
CASSLEGAEANVLTF
>.|TRBD2|TRBJ2-1|TRBV4-1
TGCGCCAGCAGCCAAGTTGGGACTAGCGGGAATCGGAATGAGCAGTTCTTC
CASSQVGTSGNRNEQFF
>.|TRBD2|TRBJ2-1|TRBV29-1
TGCAGCGTTGAAGCACCCTTGGGCGGGAGAGTGTACAATGAGCAGTTCTTC
CSVEAPLGGRVYNEQFF
>.|.|TRBJ1-2|TRBV11-2
TGTGCCAGCAGCTTAATCTGGGCCGTCGGCTACACCTTC
CASSLIWAVGYTF
>.|.|TRBJ2-7|TRBV7-2
TGTGCCAGCAGCTTCCGGACATACCAATACGAGCAGTACTTC
CASSFRTYQYEQYF
>.|.|TRBJ2-1|TRBV21-1
TGTGCCAGCAGCAGGGGGGGGACTAGCGGGAGGGCCCTGTGGTTCTTC
CASSRGGTSGRALWFF
>.|.|TRBJ2-1|TRBV12-5
TGTGCTAGTGGTTTAAACGGGGGGCAGTTCTTC
CASGLNGGQFF
>.|.|TRBJ1-2|TRBV7-2
TGTGCCAGCAGGCGCGACTATGGCTACACCTTC
CASRRDYGYTF
>.|.|TRBJ2-3|TRBV5-6
TGTGCCAGCAGCTTGAGTAGCGGCCGTGGCCGTACGCAGTATTTT
CASSLSSGRGRTQYF
>.|.|TRBJ2-1|TRBV11-2
TGTGCCAGCAGCTTTACAGGGTTCTCCTACAATGAGCAGTTCTTC
CASSFTGFSYNEQFF
>few|TRBD2|TRBJ2-6|TRBV27
TGTGCCAGCAGGAGGCTAGCGGGAGGGAAGGAGGGGGCCAACGTCCTGACTTTC
CASRRLAGGKEGANVLTF
>.|.|TRBJ1-2|TRBV10-3
TGTGCCATTCAGGATATCTTAAGTAACTATGGCTACACCTTC
CAIQDILSNYGYTF
>once|TRBD2|TRBJ2-5|TRBV6-5
TGTGCGACCCGGACTAGCGGGAGAGAGACCCAGTACTTC
CATRTSGRETQYF
>.|.|TRBJ2-7|TRBV7-6
TGTGCCAGCAGTAAACCAGACAGGCTTCACCTCCCGGGCGAGCAGTACTTC
CASSKPDRLHLPGEQYF
>.|.|TRBJ2-5|TRBV5-5
TGTGCCAGCAGCTTGGCAGTACAAGAGACCCAGTACTTC
CASSLAVQETQYF
>.|.|TRBJ1-2|TRBV9
TGTGCCAGCAGCGTTGGGAGTAACTATGGCTACACCTTC
CASSVGSNYGYTF
>.|TRBD1|TRBJ2-1|TRBV18
TGTGCCAGCTCACCACCGGGACAGGGGGGCAATGAGCAGTTCTTC
CASSPPGQGGNEQFF
>.|TRBD1|TRBJ1-1|TRBV2
TGTGCCAGCAGTGACCGGGACAGTCTCATGAACACTGAAGCTTTCTTT
CASSDRDSLMNTEAFF
>.|.|TRBJ1-4|TRBV30
TGTGCCTGGATGGGCAGGTCGAATGAAAAACTGTTTTTT
CAWMGRSNEKLFF
>.|.|TRBJ2-7|TRBV7-2
TGTGCCAGCAGCTTGCGGCAGATTCACTACGAGCAGTACTTC
CASSLRQIHYEQYF
>.|.|TRBJ2-2|TRBV2
TGTGCCAGCAGTTCTTACACCGGGGAGCTGTTTTTT
CASSSYTGELFF
>once|.|TRBJ1-5|TRBV2
TGTGCCAGCGCGGCAGACCTTAGCAATCAGCCCCAGCATTTT
CASAADLSNQPQHF